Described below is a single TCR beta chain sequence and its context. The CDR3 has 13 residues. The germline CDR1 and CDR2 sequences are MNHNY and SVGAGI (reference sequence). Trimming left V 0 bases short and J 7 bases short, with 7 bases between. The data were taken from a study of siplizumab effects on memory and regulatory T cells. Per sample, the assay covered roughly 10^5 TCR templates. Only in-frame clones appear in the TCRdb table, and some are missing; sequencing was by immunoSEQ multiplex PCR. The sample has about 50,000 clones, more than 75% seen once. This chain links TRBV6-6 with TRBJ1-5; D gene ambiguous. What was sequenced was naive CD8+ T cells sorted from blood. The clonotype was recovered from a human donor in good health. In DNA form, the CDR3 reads TGTGCCAGCAGTTACTCGGCATCCCAGCCCCAGCATTTT. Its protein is CASSYSASQPQHF.